This TCR beta chain was identified in a study of T cells in Graves' hyperthyroidism and ophthalmopathy. The overall study: At the time of initial diagnosis and before any treatment, peripheral blood was collected.

This clonotype was observed at least ten times. The CDR3 contains 14 residues. Germline V gene data show CDR1 as MGHRA and CDR2 as YSYEKL. V was pared by 3 bases and J by 3 bases, with 4 bases of the junction left unmatched. From RNA transcripts, TCR beta CDR3 regions were amplified. The HTBI set primed first-round TCR CDR3 RT-PCR. TCRdb processed the multiplex PCR reads anew with MiXCR; each CDR3 protein has one entry. The sample has 300,000 to 400,000 distinct CDR3 sequences, around 15% seen once. Sample: blood. The chain links TRBV4-1 to TRBJ1-2; 7 bases are a match to TRBD1. This sequence originates from a woman in her 30s with Graves' ophthalmopathy. CDR3 residues: CASSQAGQHYGYTF. The CDR3 DNA sequence: TGCGCCAGCAGCCAGGCGGGACAGCACTATGGCTACACCTTC.